Each of the 8 T cell receptor beta chains below was sequenced from the same sample in a study of blood T cell repertoires in COVID-19. Profiled with immunoSEQ multiplex PCR; TCRdb holds only in-frame clones, not every one. The sample holds 140,000 or so clones, roughly 84% seen once. Sequenced: peripheral blood. The receptors come from a young man with COVID-19, enrolled during active disease.

The rearrangement uses TRBV13 and TRBJ2-1, with D unclear. Trimming removed 11 bases from V and 5 bases from J, with 10 bases in between. The CDR3 spans 11 residues. CDR1 and CDR2 from the germline V gene are PRHDT and FYEKMQ (reference sequence). CDR3 nucleotides: TGTGCCTCCGAGCTCAACAATGAGCAGTTCTTC. Translation gives CASELNNEQFF. Combining the CDR3 with reference TRBV13 and TRBJ2-1 gives the whole variable domain AAGVIQSPRHLIKEKRETATLKCYPIPRHDTVYWYQQGPGQDPQFLISFYEKMQSDKGSIPDRFSAQQFSDYHSELNMSSLELGDSALYFCASELNNEQFFGPGTRLTVL.

The chain joins TRBV10-3 to TRBJ1-1, with D tentatively TRBD1 (5 bases). There are 11 residues in the CDR3. V lost 8 bases to trimming and J lost 2 bases, with 6 bases between them. Per germline, CDR1 ENHRY and CDR2 SYGVKD. The CDR3 here is CAIGTNTEAFF. CDR3 coding DNA: TGTGCCATCGGGACTAACACTGAAGCTTTCTTT.

The chain joins TRBV15 to TRBJ2-2; a possible D gene is TRBD1 (6 bases). The V and J ends lost 1 base and 7 bases respectively, with 13 bases between them. From germline, CDR1 is LNHNV and CDR2 YYDKDF (reference sequence). This CDR3 region has 15 residues. The CDR3: CATSRGGPRGGELFF. The DNA for the CDR3 is TGTGCCACCAGCAGAGGGGGTCCCAGGGGCGGGGAGCTGTTTTTT.

The chain combines TRBV7-9 with TRBJ2-2, with D tentatively TRBD2 (5 bases). V lost 5 bases to trimming and J lost 6 bases, with 7 bases between them. This CDR3 spans 12 amino acids. The germline CDR1 and CDR2 sequences are SEHNR and FQNEAQ (reference sequence). CDR3 coding DNA: TGTGCCAGCAGCCACGGGGCCGGGGAGCTGTTTTTT. Protein product: CASSHGAGELFF.

The rearrangement uses TRBV27 and TRBJ2-5; 8 bases agree with TRBD1. The CDR3 consists of 13 residues. V was clipped by 3 bases and J by 8 bases; unmatched bases: 5. Germline lookup yields CDR1 MNHEY and CDR2 SMNVEV (reference sequence). For the CDR3, the DNA is TGTGCCAGCAGTTTCTCCCAGGGGGCCACCCAGTACTTC. This codes for CASSFSQGATQYF.

In its sample, this clone was seen once. The chain carries TRBV27 and TRBJ1-1; 8 nucleotides match TRBD1. Trimming removed 3 bases from V and 0 bases from J; junction bases left unmatched: 12. In germline, CDR1 is MNHEY, CDR2 SMNVEV (reference sequence). This CDR3 has 18 residues. The CDR3 DNA sequence: TGTGCCAGCAGTTTTGAAGCCAGGGGGCTTGGTGTGAACACTGAAGCTTTCTTT. It is translated as CASSFEARGLGVNTEAFF.

The chain employs TRBV14 and TRBJ2-1; 8 positions agree with TRBD2. CDR3 size: 17 residues. The germline gives CDR1 SGHDN, CDR2 FVKESK. J lost 4 bases, V lost 0 bases, and 8 bases had no gene match. The CDR3, as DNA: TGTGCCAGCAGCCAAGACAGGACGGGAGGGCATTACAATGAGCAGTTCTTC. Translation: CASSQDRTGGHYNEQFF.

The gene calls are TRBV30 and TRBJ2-7; maybe TRBD1 (6 bases). The germline V gene has CDR1 GTSNPN and CDR2 SVGIG (reference sequence). The CDR3 is made up of 13 amino acids. Trimming removed 2 bases from V and 5 bases from J, with 13 bases in between. The CDR3 is CAWSTGSWDEQYF. CDR3 in DNA: TGTGCCTGGAGTACAGGGTCGTGGGACGAGCAGTACTTC.